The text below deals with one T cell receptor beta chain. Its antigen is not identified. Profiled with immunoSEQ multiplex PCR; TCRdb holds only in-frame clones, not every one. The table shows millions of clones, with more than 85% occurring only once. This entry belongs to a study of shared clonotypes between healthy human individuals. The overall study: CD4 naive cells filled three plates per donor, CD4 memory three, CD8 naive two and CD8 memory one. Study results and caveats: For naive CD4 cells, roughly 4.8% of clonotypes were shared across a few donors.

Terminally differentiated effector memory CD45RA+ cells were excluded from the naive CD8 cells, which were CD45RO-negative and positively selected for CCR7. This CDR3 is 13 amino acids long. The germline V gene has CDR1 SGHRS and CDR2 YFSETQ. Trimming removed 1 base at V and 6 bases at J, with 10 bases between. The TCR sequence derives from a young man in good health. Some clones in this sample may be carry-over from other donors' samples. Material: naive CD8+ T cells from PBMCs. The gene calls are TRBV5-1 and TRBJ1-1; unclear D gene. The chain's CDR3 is CASSLLFEAEAFF. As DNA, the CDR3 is TGCGCCAGCAGCTTGTTGTTTGAGGCTGAAGCTTTCTTT.